This note documents a single T cell receptor (beta chain) sequence. Per the original data handling: Amplification of reference gene primers provided the estimated nucleated cell counts. This table comes from immunoSEQ multiplex PCR, and its TCRdb copy is limited to in-frame clones, with some not included. D and trimming come from the DNA, and the V and J calls and clone size come from that table. The sample shows 180,000 or so clones, roughly 90% of them seen only once. This CDR3 is built from 14 residues. The J segment lost 5 bases and the V segment lost 0 bases, leaving 0 bases of the junction unmatched. Per germline, CDR1 KGHDR and CDR2 SFDVKD. This record belongs to a study of blood T cell repertoires in COVID-19. As for the study in general: Samples of COVID-19 (acute and convalescent) were obtained from the United States, Italy and Spain. The cDNA or gDNA used as material had been derived from T cells, B-cell-depleted T cells, or PBMCs.

Material for sequencing was peripheral blood. The V gene is TRBV24-1, the J gene TRBJ2-5; 9 positions agree with TRBD1. The TCR was taken from a man aged 50 to 60 with acute or convalescent COVID-19. The CDR3 sequence is CATSDLGQGETQYF. CDR3 bases: TGTGCCACCAGTGATTTGGGACAGGGGGAGACCCAGTACTTC.